This T cell receptor (beta chain) was sequenced in a study of blood T cells in healthy people across ages. This clonotype was detected many times. CDR1 and CDR2 from the germline V gene are WSHSY and SAAADI. With 2 bases removed from V and 1 base from J, the gap between germline ends came to 14 bases. The CDR3 covers 16 residues. Next came a second PCR, run for about 7 to 12 cycles, which used a sample-barcoded 5' primer along with a J-beta primer mix. MiXCR, run by TCRdb on the 5' RACE reads, gives a single entry per CDR3 protein. This sample has some 790,000 distinct CDR3 sequences; less than 35% occur once, and the top ten carry about 18%.

The sequence derives from a woman of 80 years or more in good health. Sequenced material: blood. The chain has TRBV10-2 and TRBJ1-2; D is uncertain. This CDR3 reads CASSETGHLINYGYTF. DNA for the CDR3: TGCGCCAGCAGTGAGACGGGTCACCTGATTAACTATGGCTACACCTTC.